This T cell receptor beta chain was observed in a study of human CD8 memory T cell subsets. Whole-study results and caveats: Of all T cell receptor chains, just the beta chains were sequenced in this study. Chao1-based estimation suggested that stem-like memory T cells exhibit greater diversity than precursor exhausted T cells. Stem-like memory T cells and precursor exhausted T cells had repertoires that overlapped very little.

UMI-labeled 5' RACE was the method by which TCR beta libraries were made. TCRdb reprocessed the 5' RACE reads; each CDR3 protein has one entry and no DNA is given. This listing includes more than 2,500 distinct CDR3 sequences. The germline gives CDR1 SQVTM, CDR2 ANQGSEA. CDR3 length equals 13 residues. Frequency places this clonotype as medium-sized. Its antigen is not known. It was from duplicate vials of fewer than 160,000 sorted CD8+ T cells per subset that RNA came. Sequencing used CD8+ T cells from PBMCs. The chain carries TRBV29-1 and TRBJ1-1; no DNA is available, so the TRBD1 call from TCRdb remains unchecked. This TCR was sampled from a human donor in good health. The CDR3 sequence: CSVARPGNTEAFF.